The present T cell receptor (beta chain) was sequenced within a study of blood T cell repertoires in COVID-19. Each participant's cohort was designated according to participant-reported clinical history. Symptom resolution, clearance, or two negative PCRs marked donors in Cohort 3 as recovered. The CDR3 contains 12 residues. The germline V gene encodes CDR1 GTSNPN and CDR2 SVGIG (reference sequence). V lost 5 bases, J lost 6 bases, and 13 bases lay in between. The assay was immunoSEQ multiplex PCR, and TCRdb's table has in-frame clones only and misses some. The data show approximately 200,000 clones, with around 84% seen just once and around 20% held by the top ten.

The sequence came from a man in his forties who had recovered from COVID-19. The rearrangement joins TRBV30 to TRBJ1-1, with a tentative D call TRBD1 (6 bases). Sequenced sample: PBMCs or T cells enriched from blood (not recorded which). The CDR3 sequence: CAWGRQVAEAFF. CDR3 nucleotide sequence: TGTGCCTGGGGCCGACAGGTAGCTGAAGCTTTCTTT.